This T cell receptor beta chain appears in the sequencing data of a study of blood T cell repertoires in COVID-19. J gave up 8 bases and V 5 bases, and 9 bases lay outside the gene matches. The CDR3 totals 15 residues. Germline-derived CDR1 and CDR2 are KGHSH and LQKENI. Produced via immunoSEQ multiplex PCR; TCRdb's table is partial and in-frame only. The sample contains roughly 200,000 clones, approximately 80% of which appear only once. V is TRBV18 and J is TRBJ1-2; 12 bases are a match to TRBD1. This TCR came from an elderly woman with active or convalescent COVID-19. The sequencing sample was made of peripheral blood. DNA for the CDR3: TGTGCCAGCTCATCTTCGGGACAGGGGGCGACAGGCTACACCTTC. Its protein is CASSSSGQGATGYTF.